The present T cell receptor (beta chain) was sequenced within a study of blood T cell repertoires in COVID-19. Study details: PBMCs, B-cell-depleted T cells, or T cells provided the cDNA or gDNA that made up the material.

Unmatched junction bases numbered 5, after V lost 3 bases and J lost 8 bases. The CDR3 loop spans 13 amino acids. Germline-derived CDR1 and CDR2 are DFQATT and SNEGSKA (reference sequence). Authors' processing steps: How many nucleated cells were present was estimated from reference gene primer amplification. Data came from immunoSEQ multiplex PCR; TCRdb stores just in-frame clones and leaves some out. Clone size and the V and J calls come from that table; the DNA yielded D and trimming. The sample includes roughly 210,000 clones, around 90% of them seen just once. The clonotype originates from a man between 65 and 79 years old with acute or convalescent COVID-19. The chain uses TRBV20-1 and TRBJ2-1, with 9 bases lining up with TRBD2. The sequenced sample consisted of peripheral blood. The CDR3 protein is CSASMLAGYEQFF. Here the CDR3 DNA reads TGCAGTGCTAGTATGCTAGCGGGATATGAGCAGTTCTTC.